Listed here is a single TCR beta chain. Its antigen remains unidentified. No quality values exist for individual bases; no much larger clone is one base distant. Whole blood was collected in K2EDTA tubes by collaborating institutions according to the institutions' own protocols. Collaborator samples were shipped for TCRbeta analysis as frozen whole blood, isolated PBMCs, or DNA extracted from either sample type. TCRbeta CDR3 regions were amplified from genomic DNA using the immunoSEQ Assay, a bias-controlled multiplex PCR. The original methods were these. Within the assay, amplification of reference gene primers was used to estimate how many nucleated cells each sample contained. To quantify the absolute abundance of each unique TCRbeta CDR3 rearrangement, sequence reads were collapsed and filtered. Productive Simpson clonality was computed per sample as the square root of Simpson's diversity index over productive rearrangements. As stored in TCRdb, this immuneACCESS dataset retains in-frame rearrangements with V and J assigned. A fraction of the clones does not appear; measured against another copy, unresolved V genes explain less than half of the discrepancy, and the remainder lacks a known reason. V and J calls and clone size are given by that table; D and trimming were obtained from the DNA. This sample gives 95,000 to 110,000 clones in total; 88% of them show up just once. The top ten constitute 3.5% of the sample.

This sample was included in a study of blood T cell repertoires in COVID-19 (dated by TCRdb to the early 2020s). Looking at the study overall: Samples from collaborators originated in the United States, Italy and Spain and spanned both the acute and convalescent phases of COVID-19. The prospective study material was composed of cDNA or gDNA derived from T cells, B-cell-depleted T cells, or PBMCs. Subjects who had been exposed to COVID-19, were actively infected with it, or had recovered from it provided the deeply sampled blood TCRbeta repertoires that made up the dataset. The repertoires were released in a freely available public database intended as a resource for research on the immune response to SARS-CoV-2. The samples were drawn from the first 160 participants of the ongoing ImmuneRACE study and from 950 to 1,500 subjects provided by 6 global collaborators. A de-identified subject ID, COVID-19 status, age in years and sex were almost always included in the sample metadata. HLA class I and class II types, where available, came from metadata supplied by the sample provider rather than from assay-based typing. Summary of the overall study and its limitations: Clinical and demographic metadata were provided uncurated, with the amount varying by source and participant.

Trimming at the junction amounts to 9 bases on V and 9 bases on J, and the germline ends lie 14 bases apart. Per the germline V gene, MNHEY is the CDR1 and SVGAGI is the CDR2. From its cysteine to its phenylalanine, the CDR3 spans 11 amino acids. Kept here is only the CDR3 DNA, which spans 33 bases and is read in frame from base 1. Rearrangement joined TRBV6-5 to TRBJ1-2; possibly the D gene is TRBD1, per 5 matching bases. Sample: peripheral blood. This TCR came from a human donor in a cohort sampled during active COVID-19. Here the CDR3 is given as CASKRQGSYTF. Here is the DNA: TGTGCCAGTAAGCGTCAGGGCAGCTACACCTTC.